The 16 T cell receptor beta chains given below trace back to one sample, sequenced in a study of T cell repertoires in cytomegalovirus infection. For these receptors, no antigen is known. TCRdb fed the reads into MiXCR, producing one record per CDR3 protein. The table records hundreds of thousands of distinct CDR3 sequences, around 30% of them present only once. Here the sequenced sample was cultured PBMCs, taken from culture after CMV antigen stimulation. These receptors all come from a human donor in good health (CMV status not recorded). Some clones in this sample may be carry-over from other donors' samples.

This clonotype was seen only a few times. The rearrangement uses TRBV12-3 or TRBV12-4 and TRBJ1-1, with 7 bases identical to TRBD1. The CDR3 sequence is 14 residues long. With V trimmed by 2 bases and J by 5 bases, 5 bases remained unmatched. The CDR3 DNA reads TGTGCCAGCAGTTTACAGGGGGGACGAACTGAAGCTTTCTTT. This gives the protein CASSLQGGRTEAFF.

For the CDR3, the DNA is TGTGCCAGCAGCTTGGGGGCAGGGGCCAGCACAGATACGCAGTATTTT. This translates into CASSLGAGASTDTQYF. This chain joins TRBV5-4 and TRBJ2-3, with D possibly being TRBD1 (6 bases). Germline CDR1 and CDR2: SGHNT and YYREEE (reference sequence). The CDR3 runs 16 residues. V was shortened by 0 bases and J by 0 bases, with 11 bases between the two germline ends. The entire variable domain, with the rest obtained from reference TRBV5-4 and TRBJ2-3, is as follows: ETGVTQSPTHLIKTRGQQVTLRCSSQSGHNTVSWYQQALGQGPQFIFQYYREEENGRGNFPPRFSGLQFPNYSSELNVNALELDDSALYLCASSLGAGASTDTQYFGPGTRLTVL.

The chain couples TRBV4-1 to TRBJ2-7; 8 nucleotides match TRBD1. Germline CDR1 reads MGHRA; CDR2 reads YSYEKL. The CDR3 totals 16 residues. The ends lost 0 bases at V and 2 bases at J; junction bases unmatched: 6. The CDR3 sequence: CASSQDQGAIAYEQYF. The CDR3 DNA sequence: TGCGCCAGCAGCCAAGATCAGGGGGCGATAGCCTACGAGCAGTACTTC.

This clonotype was seen more than once but under ten times. The chain recombines TRBV7-9 with TRBJ2-3; 10 bases match TRBD2. In germline, CDR1 is SEHNR, CDR2 FQNEAQ (reference sequence). V trimming: 3 bases; J trimming: 6 bases; junction bases outside the gene matches: 6. This CDR3 is built from 15 residues. CDR3 DNA: TGTGCCAGCAGCTTTACTAGCGGGACCAGGGATACGCAGTATTTT. Its translation: CASSFTSGTRDTQYF. Full variable domain (missing parts from reference TRBV7-9 and TRBJ2-3): DTGVSQNPRHKITKRGQNVTFRCDPISEHNRLYWYRQTLGQGPEFLTYFQNEAQLEKSRLLSDRFSAERPKGSFSTLEIQRTEQGDSAMYLCASSFTSGTRDTQYFGPGTRLTVL.

J is TRBJ2-1 and V is TRBV4-2, with 7 bases identical to TRBD2. The CDR3 covers 16 residues. Looked up from germline, CDR1 is LGHNA and CDR2 is YNFKEQ. Trimming at V came to 5 bases and at J to 5 bases, leaving 12 bases not matched to a gene. The CDR3 spells CASSSGAGVGDNEQFF. CDR3 DNA sequence: TGTGCCAGCAGCAGCGGGGCGGGAGTGGGGGACAATGAGCAGTTCTTC.

The V gene is TRBV12-3 or TRBV12-4, the J gene TRBJ2-7, with 12 positions matching TRBD2. The ends lost 7 bases at V and 5 bases at J; junction bases unmatched: 6. This CDR3 contains 14 residues. The CDR3 loop reads CASNRLAGEDEQYF. CDR3 nucleotides: TGTGCCAGCAATCGACTAGCGGGGGAGGACGAGCAGTACTTC.

The V and J genes are TRBV20-1 and TRBJ2-3; a weak D match, TRBD2 (6 bases). V shed 4 bases and J shed 0 bases, with 23 bases lying between them. From germline, CDR1 is DFQATT and CDR2 SNEGSKA (reference sequence). This CDR3 is 18 amino acids long. DNA for the CDR3: TGCAGTGCTAAACGGCATACCGGGACTGGCAAAAGCACAGATACGCAGTATTTT. Its translation: CSAKRHTGTGKSTDTQYF.

This clonotype appeared a few times. The rearrangement joins TRBV6-5 to TRBJ2-3; D is unresolved. CDR3 length: 15 residues. Trimming left V 0 bases short and J 5 bases short, with 12 bases between. Germline loops: CDR1 MNHEY, CDR2 SVGAGI. The CDR3 reads CASSYSDQLGDTQYF. The CDR3 nucleotides are TGTGCCAGCAGTTACTCGGACCAATTGGGAGATACGCAGTATTTT.

The chain carries TRBV5-4 and TRBJ2-2; 8 nucleotides match TRBD1. Germline lookup yields CDR1 SGHNT and CDR2 YYREEE (reference sequence). The CDR3 has 15 amino acids. Germline trimming cut 5 bases from V and 5 bases from J; bases unmatched to any gene: 8. The DNA for the CDR3 is TGTGCCAGCAGGGGTCAGGACAGGGAAACCGGGGAGCTGTTTTTT. Residues: CASRGQDRETGELFF.

This clonotype was detected a few times. The rearrangement links TRBV11-3 to TRBJ1-1, with unresolved D. The length of the CDR3 is 16 residues. V was cut by 1 base and J by 1 base, with 13 bases left in between. The germline V gene encodes CDR1 SGHNT and CDR2 YENEEA. The CDR3 nucleotides read TGTGCCAGCAGCTTAGGCCCGAGGCTTACGAACACTGAAGCTTTCTTT. It specifies CASSLGPRLTNTEAFF.

This clonotype was seen only a few times. The chain couples TRBV4-3 to TRBJ2-3; TRBD2 matches at 8 bases. The CDR3 has 16 amino acids. V shed 0 bases, J shed 4 bases, and the junction held 6 bases outside the gene matches. CDR1 and CDR2 from the germline V gene are LGHNA and YSLEER. In DNA, the CDR3 is TGCGCCAGCAGCCAAGACAGCGGGAGTGGATCAGATACGCAGTATTTT. Its translation is CASSQDSGSGSDTQYF.

This clonotype was detected once. This rearrangement joins TRBV10-3 to TRBJ1-2; 7 bases are shared with TRBD1. V trimming: 6 bases; J trimming: 7 bases; junction bases outside the gene matches: 5. This CDR3 is 12 amino acids long. Germline-derived CDR1 and CDR2 are ENHRY and SYGVKD. CDR3 sequence reads: CAISPNRGGYTF. The CDR3 region has the DNA TGTGCCATCAGCCCTAACAGGGGTGGCTACACCTTC.

CDR3 in amino acids: CASRLDRVNIQYF. In nucleotides, the CDR3 is TGTGCCAGCAGGTTGGACAGGGTAAACATTCAGTACTTC. The chain carries TRBV12-3 or TRBV12-4 and TRBJ2-4; 8 bases are a match to TRBD1. The CDR3 contains 13 residues. V shed 6 bases, J shed 6 bases, and the junction held 4 bases outside the gene matches.

The chain joins TRBV7-2 to TRBJ2-3; 11 bases match TRBD2. Germline V gene lookup returns CDR1 SGHTA and CDR2 FQGNSA. This CDR3 comprises 18 residues. The V and J ends lost 3 bases and 1 base, in that order; junction bases with no gene match: 9. This chain's CDR3 is CASSLGFPGLAGTDTQYF. The CDR3 bases are TGTGCCAGCAGCTTGGGATTCCCGGGACTAGCGGGCACAGATACGCAGTATTTT.

Only one count was recorded for this clonotype. The V and J genes are TRBV12-3 or TRBV12-4 and TRBJ1-5; TRBD1 might be the D (6 bases). V shed 7 bases and J shed 5 bases, with 15 bases lying between them. The CDR3 is 14 amino acids. CDR3 loop: CASTLWGGDQPQHF. The CDR3 nucleotides read TGTGCCAGCACCTTGTGGGGGGGCGATCAGCCCCAGCATTTT.

CDR3 nucleotides: TGTGCCAGTAGTATATTGAGTAGCGGGAGAACAGATACGCAGTATTTT. This translates into CASSILSSGRTDTQYF. The V and J genes are TRBV19 and TRBJ2-3, with 9 bases identical to TRBD2. CDR3 length: 16 amino acids. The J segment lost 3 bases and the V segment lost 2 bases, leaving 6 bases of the junction unmatched. Germline loops: CDR1 LNHDA, CDR2 SQIVND (reference sequence). Based on the CDR3 plus reference TRBV19 and TRBJ2-3, the full variable domain is DGGITQSPKYLFRKEGQNVTLSCEQNLNHDAMYWYRQDPGQGLRLIYYSQIVNDFQKGDIAEGYSVSREKKESFPLTVTSAQKNPTAFYLCASSILSSGRTDTQYFGPGTRLTVL.